A selection of T cell receptor beta chains follows, all from one sample in a study of shared clonotypes between healthy human individuals. Produced via immunoSEQ multiplex PCR; TCRdb's table is partial and in-frame only. The profile shows fewer than 550,000 clones, 60% to 80% of them singletons. Source material: PBMCs. All receptors come from a woman in her 40s in good health. Some clones in this sample may be carry-over from other donors' samples. Both conserved end residues are trimmed from each CDR3.

v_call: TRBV19
j_call: TRBJ2-3
cdr3_aa: ASSIPGQGGDTQY

v_call: TRBV6-1
j_call: TRBJ1-4
cdr3_aa: ASSDYYLGEKLF

v_call: TRBV7-9
j_call: TRBJ1-5
cdr3_aa: ASSLAADRPQH

v_call: TRBV6-4
j_call: TRBJ2-3
cdr3_aa: ASSPGPAGGTTDTQY

v_call: TRBV28
j_call: TRBJ2-5
cdr3_aa: ATEAQGARLAQETQY

v_call: TRBV5-1
j_call: TRBJ1-3
cdr3_aa: ASSAGTGPGNTIY

v_call: TRBV4-1
j_call: TRBJ2-5
cdr3_aa: ASSRRLVETQY

v_call: TRBV11-2
j_call: TRBJ2-7
cdr3_aa: ASRHPRGTGGHYEQY

v_call: TRBV10-3
j_call: TRBJ2-6
cdr3_aa: AIRPGLVEFSGANVLT

v_call: TRBV30
j_call: TRBJ1-5
cdr3_aa: AWSHDRAGQPQH

v_call: TRBV10-2
j_call: TRBJ2-7
cdr3_aa: ASGDTINYEQY

v_call: TRBV9
j_call: TRBJ1-5
cdr3_aa: ASSVGGTGDQPQH

v_call: TRBV15
j_call: TRBJ2-5
cdr3_aa: ATSRDRGQQETQY

v_call: TRBV7-3
j_call: TRBJ2-3
cdr3_aa: ASSPQSSTDTQY

v_call: TRBV28
j_call: TRBJ2-7
cdr3_aa: ASTVRSASYEQY

v_call: TRBV28
j_call: TRBJ2-2
cdr3_aa: ASSLGGTGFRHGELF

v_call: TRBV6-1
j_call: TRBJ1-2
cdr3_aa: ASTRTGLNYGYT

v_call: TRBV4-2
j_call: TRBJ2-2
cdr3_aa: ASSHRDPNTGELF

v_call: TRBV5-1
j_call: TRBJ2-3
cdr3_aa: ASSLDRGKTDTQY

v_call: TRBV2
j_call: TRBJ2-5
cdr3_aa: ASTRWETQY

v_call: TRBV10-3
j_call: TRBJ2-2
cdr3_aa: AIRPGQGNTGELF

v_call: TRBV19
j_call: TRBJ2-1
cdr3_aa: ASSTGTGIGHEQF

v_call: TRBV7-3
j_call: TRBJ2-5
cdr3_aa: ASSLGFSGRETQY

v_call: TRBV6-6
j_call: TRBJ1-3
cdr3_aa: ASRGQGSYSGNTIY

v_call: TRBV30
j_call: TRBJ1-2
cdr3_aa: AWSPGGDYGYT

v_call: TRBV9
j_call: TRBJ2-7
cdr3_aa: ASSSMAGGEQY

v_call: TRBV5-1
j_call: TRBJ1-6
cdr3_aa: ASSQTGKDSPLH

v_call: TRBV28
j_call: TRBJ2-7
cdr3_aa: ASKEGSSYEQY

v_call: TRBV6-6
j_call: TRBJ2-2
cdr3_aa: ASRRGTNRGELF

v_call: TRBV4-1
j_call: TRBJ2-3
cdr3_aa: ASSHSREGTDTQY

v_call: TRBV11-2
j_call: TRBJ2-5
cdr3_aa: ASSLSGSGAQETQY

v_call: TRBV5-8
j_call: TRBJ2-2
cdr3_aa: ASSVTPGLAGGNTGELF

v_call: TRBV7-6
j_call: TRBJ2-1
cdr3_aa: ASRPSTQGSSYNEQF

v_call: TRBV27
j_call: TRBJ2-4
cdr3_aa: ASSRGGTGEQNIQY

v_call: TRBV19
j_call: TRBJ2-2
cdr3_aa: ASRLGLTTGELF

v_call: TRBV7-9
j_call: TRBJ1-1
cdr3_aa: ASSTAHPNTEAF

v_call: TRBV6-5
j_call: TRBJ1-2
cdr3_aa: ASSYQTGSSGYT

v_call: TRBV30
j_call: TRBJ2-7
cdr3_aa: AWKTARLALSYEQY

v_call: TRBV19
j_call: TRBJ1-3
cdr3_aa: ASSIRHGNTIY

v_call: TRBV28
j_call: TRBJ1-5
cdr3_aa: ASSFYRSFEQPQH